This T cell receptor (beta chain) was sequenced for a study of T cell changes during pregnancy in multiple sclerosis. Generated by immunoSEQ multiplex PCR, the TCRdb table keeps only in-frame clones and is missing some. Of tens of thousands of clones listed, roughly 93% are singletons. This clone has only one observation. V lost 1 base, J lost 3 bases, and 7 bases lay in between. The CDR3 length is 13 residues. Germline-derived CDR1 and CDR2 are SGHAT and FQNNGV. This sequence joins TRBV11-2 and TRBJ2-7; no firm D call. This sequence originates from a female donor in good health, enrolled as a control in a pregnancy study. Sequencing used peripheral blood, obtained in the second trimester of pregnancy. As DNA, the CDR3 is TGTGCCAGCAGCTTAGCTCCAGGCTACGAGCAGTACTTC. Translated, it gives CASSLAPGYEQYF.